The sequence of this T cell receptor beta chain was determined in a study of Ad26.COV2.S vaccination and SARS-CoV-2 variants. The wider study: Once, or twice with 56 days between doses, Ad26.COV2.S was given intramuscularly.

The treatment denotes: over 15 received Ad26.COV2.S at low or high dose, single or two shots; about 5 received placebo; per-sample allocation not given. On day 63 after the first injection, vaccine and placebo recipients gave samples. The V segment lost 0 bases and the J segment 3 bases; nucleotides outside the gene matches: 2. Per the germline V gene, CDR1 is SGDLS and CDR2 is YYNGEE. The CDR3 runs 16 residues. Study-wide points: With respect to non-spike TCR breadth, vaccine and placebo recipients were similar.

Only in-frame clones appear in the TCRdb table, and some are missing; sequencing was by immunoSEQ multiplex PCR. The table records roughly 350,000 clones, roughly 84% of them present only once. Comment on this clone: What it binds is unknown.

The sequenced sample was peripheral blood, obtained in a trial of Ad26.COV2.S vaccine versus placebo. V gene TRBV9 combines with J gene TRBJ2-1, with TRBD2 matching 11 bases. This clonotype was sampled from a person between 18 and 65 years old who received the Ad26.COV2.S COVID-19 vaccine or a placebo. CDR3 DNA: TGTGCCAGCAGCGTAGCTACTAGCGGGGGCTACAATGAGCAGTTCTTC. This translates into CASSVATSGGYNEQFF.